These 4 T cell receptor beta chains originate from one sample sequenced in a study of blood T cell repertoires in COVID-19. Assay used: immunoSEQ multiplex PCR; TCRdb lists only in-frame clones, some missing. The table has about 340,000 clones, approximately 87% seen once. The sample taken for sequencing was peripheral blood. These receptors were collected from a woman aged 45-65 years with COVID-19, enrolled during active disease.

This chain joins TRBV9 and TRBJ2-7; possible D gene TRBD1, 6 bases. V gave up 2 bases and J gave up 2 bases, with 11 bases separating them. CDR3 length: 14 amino acids. Germline V gives CDR1 SGDLS, CDR2 YYNGEE. CDR3: CASSVSTGTYEQYF. As DNA, the CDR3 is TGTGCCAGCAGCGTTTCGACAGGTACCTACGAGCAGTACTTC.

The chain joins TRBV5-1 to TRBJ2-1; 7 nucleotides line up with TRBD2. Losses at the gene ends were 1 base for V and 7 bases for J; bases not matched to a gene: 11. The CDR3 consists of 16 residues. In germline, CDR1 is SGHRS, CDR2 YFSETQ. In DNA, the CDR3 is TGCGCCAGCAGCTTGTTGCTGCGGGAGAAGGGGAATGAGCAGTTCTTC. It codes for CASSLLLREKGNEQFF.

The rearrangement uses TRBV5-1 and TRBJ2-3; no reliable D call. Germline V gene lookup returns CDR1 SGHRS and CDR2 YFSETQ. CDR3 length: 15 amino acids. V lost 4 bases, J lost 2 bases, and 14 bases lay in between. In DNA, the CDR3 is TGCGCCAGCAGCCCCCTCCGAGTAACCACAGATACGCAGTATTTT. Protein sequence: CASSPLRVTTDTQYF.

The chain is built from TRBV19 and TRBJ2-2; the match to TRBD2 covers 13 bases. J was trimmed by 2 bases and V by 9 bases; bases with no gene match: 9. Germline loops: CDR1 LNHDA, CDR2 SQIVND (reference sequence). This CDR3 contains 17 residues. The CDR3 protein is CASNGLAGVFNTGELFF. The DNA of the CDR3 is TGTGCCAGCAACGGACTAGCGGGAGTTTTTAACACCGGGGAGCTGTTTTTT.